This T cell receptor (beta chain) stems from a study of tumor-infiltrating lymphocytes in primary liver carcinoma. Study findings and constraints: Blood fell significantly below tumors in its top-250-clone fraction (p = 0.039). CD8+ and CD4+ repertoires went uncompared, the samples being bulk unsorted. Tumor-adjacent and tumor-blood pairs overlapped less than tumor region pairs did.

Per germline, CDR1 KGHSH and CDR2 LQKENI. This CDR3 has 15 amino acids. Trimming took 0 bases from V and 4 from J, leaving 12 bases between them. Unsorted whole blood supplied the blood RNA, and germline DNA was isolated too. Of note for this clonotype: Its antigen remains unknown.

The investigators made TCR beta cDNA from roughly 460 ng total RNA, using a constant-region primer. Libraries covering TCR beta were generated through three nested multiplex PCR rounds (using a slightly modified ARM-PCR). Amplification in the first two PCR rounds was performed using TRBV1-TRBV30 forward primers and a C-beta reverse primer for 10 cycles each. TCRdb re-called the multiplex PCR reads through MiXCR, storing one row per CDR3 protein. The data hold 150,000 to 200,000 distinct CDR3 sequences, with roughly 61% observed a single time. The sequenced material came from peripheral blood. The V call is TRBV18, the J call TRBJ2-5; D gene unclear. This clonotype was obtained from a woman aged 55-70 years with primary liver carcinoma and hepatitis B virus infection. The CDR3 loop reads CASSPPPGRGETQYF. The CDR3 DNA reads TGTGCCAGCTCACCACCACCGGGCAGAGGAGAGACCCAGTACTTC.